This TCR beta chain was sequenced in a study of CD8 T cells in Susac syndrome. Roughly 0.5 to 1 ug RNA was reverse transcribed with random hexamers. From the immunoSEQ multiplex PCR reads, TCRdb called clonotypes with MiXCR, one entry per CDR3 protein. The sample contains 210,000 or so distinct CDR3 sequences, approximately 94% of which appear only once. Study findings and constraints: Clonal expansion was not observed in the Susac syndrome CD4+ T cell repertoires.

In germline, CDR1 is SQVTM, CDR2 ANQGSEA. The CDR3 spans 12 residues. V was clipped by 3 bases and J by 3 bases, with 9 bases between them. A note on this clonotype: The antigen is undetermined.

The TCR comes from a human donor with Susac syndrome. The sequenced sample consisted of CD4+ T cells from PBMCs. The V and J genes are TRBV29-1 and TRBJ2-7; TRBD1 is a possible D gene (5 bases). This CDR3 reads CSVETAGYEQYF. The CDR3 nucleotides read TGCAGCGTTGAGACAGCAGGCTACGAGCAGTACTTC.